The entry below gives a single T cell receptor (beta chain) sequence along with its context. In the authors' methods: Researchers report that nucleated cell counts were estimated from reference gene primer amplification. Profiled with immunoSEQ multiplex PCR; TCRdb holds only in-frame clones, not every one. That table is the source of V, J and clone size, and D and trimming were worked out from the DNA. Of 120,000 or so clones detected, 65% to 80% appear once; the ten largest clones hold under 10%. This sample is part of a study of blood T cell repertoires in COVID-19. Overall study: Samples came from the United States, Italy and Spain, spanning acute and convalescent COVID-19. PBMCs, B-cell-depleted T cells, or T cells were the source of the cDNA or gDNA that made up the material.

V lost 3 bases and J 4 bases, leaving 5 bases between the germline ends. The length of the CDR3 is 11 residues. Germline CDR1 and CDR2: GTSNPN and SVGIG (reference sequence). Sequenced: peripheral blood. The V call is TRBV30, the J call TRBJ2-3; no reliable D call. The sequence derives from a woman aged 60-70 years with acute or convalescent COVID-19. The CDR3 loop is CAWSYSDTQYF. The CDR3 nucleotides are TGTGCCTGGAGCTATTCAGATACGCAGTATTTT. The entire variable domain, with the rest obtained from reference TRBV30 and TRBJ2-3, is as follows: SQTIHQWPATLVQPVGSPLSLECTVEGTSNPNLYWYRQAAGRGLQLLFYSVGIGQISSEVPQNLSASRPQDRQFILSSKKLLLSDSGFYLCAWSYSDTQYFGPGTRLTVL.